This TCR beta chain was recovered during a study of blood T cell repertoires in COVID-19. Study-level background: The study drew acute and convalescent COVID-19 samples from the United States, Italy and Spain. From T cells, B-cell-depleted T cells, or PBMCs came the material, which was cDNA or gDNA.

Original processing methods: Reference gene primer amplification gave nucleated cell count estimates. Sequencing was performed with immunoSEQ multiplex PCR; in TCRdb, only in-frame clones are kept and a portion is missing. V, J and clone size are those of that table, while D and trimming were read from the DNA. In the table there are 45,000 to 50,000 clones, nearly 85% of which are singletons. After removal of 5 bases from V and 11 bases from J, the junction contained 11 bases not matched to a gene. Per the germline V gene, CDR1 is LNHDA and CDR2 is SQIVND (reference sequence). The CDR3 is 13 amino acids.

This TCR came from a man older than 75 in a cohort sampled during active COVID-19. The specimen was peripheral blood. The chain carries TRBV19 and TRBJ1-1; TRBD1 aligns across 7 bases. For the CDR3, the DNA is TGTGCCAGTAGTCTCAGCGACAGGGCTGTCGCTTTCTTT. Translated: CASSLSDRAVAFF.